What follows is one T cell receptor beta chain and its context. Its specificity is not known. Germline values: CDR1 MNHEY, CDR2 SVGAGI. This CDR3 has 15 residues. V shed 2 bases and J shed 2 bases, with 12 bases lying between them. Naive CD4+ cells were CD45RA-selected; the remaining cells were memory. This sample is part of a study of shared clonotypes between healthy human individuals. Sorted-subset replicate PCRs used roughly 210 ng of genomic DNA. This amount corresponded to tens of thousands of T cell genomes. The data were produced by immunoSEQ multiplex PCR, yet TCRdb's version contains in-frame clones alone and is incomplete. The table includes 1,500,000 or so clones, 98% detected once. Study-wide points: Expectations were that clonotype sharing among donors would be affected by sequencing depth.

Material: naive CD4+ T cells sorted from blood. Sample subset: CD45RA+ positively selected. The receptor was isolated from a man younger than 45 in good health. This sequence joins TRBV6-5 and TRBJ1-1, with no clear D. The chain's CDR3 is CASSYGRGRNTEAFF. CDR3 nucleotide sequence: TGTGCCAGCAGTTACGGGCGTGGTCGTAACACTGAAGCTTTCTTT.